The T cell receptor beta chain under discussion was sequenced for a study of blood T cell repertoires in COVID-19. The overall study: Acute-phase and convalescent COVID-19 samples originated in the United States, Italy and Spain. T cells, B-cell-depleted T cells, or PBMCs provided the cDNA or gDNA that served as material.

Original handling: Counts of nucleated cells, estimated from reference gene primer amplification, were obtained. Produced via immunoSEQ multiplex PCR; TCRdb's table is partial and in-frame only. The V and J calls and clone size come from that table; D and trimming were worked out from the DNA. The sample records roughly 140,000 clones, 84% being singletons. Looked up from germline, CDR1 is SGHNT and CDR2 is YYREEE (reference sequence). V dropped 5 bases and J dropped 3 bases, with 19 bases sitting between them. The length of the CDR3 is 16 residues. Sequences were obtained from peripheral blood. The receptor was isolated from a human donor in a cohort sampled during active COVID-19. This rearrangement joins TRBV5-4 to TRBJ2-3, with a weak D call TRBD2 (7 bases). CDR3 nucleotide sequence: TGTGCCAGCAGTGTGGGGGGGGGCCACAGTACAGATACGCAGTATTTT. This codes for CASSVGGGHSTDTQYF.